This TCR beta chain was profiled in a study of blood T cell repertoires in COVID-19 (dated by TCRdb to the early 2020s). A note on the overall study: Samples from collaborators originated in the United States, Italy and Spain and spanned both the acute and convalescent phases of COVID-19. The repertoires were released in a freely available public database meant as a resource for research on the immune response to SARS-CoV-2. Subjects who had been exposed to COVID-19, were actively infected with it, or had recovered from it provided the deeply sampled blood TCRbeta repertoires that made up the dataset. Samples came from the ongoing ImmuneRACE study (first 160 participants) plus 1,254 subjects from 6 global collaborators. The material from the prospective study consisted of cDNA or gDNA derived from T cells, B-cell-depleted T cells, or PBMCs. The sample metadata nearly always contained a de-identified subject ID, COVID-19 status, age in years and sex. Where available, HLA class I and class II types were obtained from metadata supplied by the sample provider rather than from assay-based typing.

TCRbeta CDR3 regions were amplified from genomic DNA by means of the immunoSEQ Assay, a bias-controlled multiplex PCR. As for the original processing: Nucleated cell counts per sample were estimated from amplification of reference gene primers within the assay. Sequence reads were collapsed and filtered to measure the absolute abundance of every unique TCRbeta CDR3 rearrangement. For each sample, productive Simpson clonality was calculated as the square root of Simpson's diversity index over productive rearrangements. The table was pulled from immuneACCESS by TCRdb, which kept in-frame rearrangements only. Such tables lose some clones; where checked, under half of the loss comes from unresolved V genes, and the rest has no known cause. D and trimming come from the DNA, and the V and J calls and clone size come from that table. This sample lists some 300,000 clones; 80% to 90% were detected once. The ten largest make up about 4.2% of the sample.

Concerning this clone: Its binding antigen is unknown. Base qualities are not at hand, and no much larger clone is one base apart.

Looking up the germline V gene yields CDR1 SGDLS and CDR2 YYNGEE. Trimming takes 3 bases off V and 6 bases off J; junction bases not matched to a gene: 7. Reading from cysteine to phenylalanine, the CDR3 counts 16 amino acids. Only the CDR3 part of the read is kept: 48 bases, read in frame from the first base. Participants in the prospective study were enrolled through a virtual design, were aged roughly 18 to 100 years, and lived in about 25 United States geographic areas. To assign participants to cohorts, the prospective study relied on clinical history that participants themselves reported in a screening survey and a study questionnaire. Recovered participants in ImmuneRACE Cohort 3 were defined as having two consecutive negative NP/OP PCR tests, clearance from a healthcare professional, or resolution of symptoms. In the prospective study, mobile phlebotomists collected whole blood, serum and a nasopharyngeal or oropharyngeal swab from each participant. Over a roughly 2-month period, participants in the prospective study had the option of providing additional blood draws and questionnaires. Blood samples from the prospective study were shipped frozen or at room temperature prior to DNA extraction.

What the authors observed across the whole study: The quantity of clinical and demographic metadata differed by source and by participant and was supplied without curation.

The TCR originated in a man younger than 45 who had recovered from COVID-19. The chain is assembled from TRBV9 and TRBJ2-1, and 12 bases in between align with TRBD2. Sequenced sample: PBMCs or T cells enriched from blood (not recorded which). Here the CDR3 is given as CASSARLAGEINEQFF. At the DNA level, the sequence is TGTGCCAGCAGCGCCCGACTAGCGGGGGAGATCAATGAGCAGTTCTTC.